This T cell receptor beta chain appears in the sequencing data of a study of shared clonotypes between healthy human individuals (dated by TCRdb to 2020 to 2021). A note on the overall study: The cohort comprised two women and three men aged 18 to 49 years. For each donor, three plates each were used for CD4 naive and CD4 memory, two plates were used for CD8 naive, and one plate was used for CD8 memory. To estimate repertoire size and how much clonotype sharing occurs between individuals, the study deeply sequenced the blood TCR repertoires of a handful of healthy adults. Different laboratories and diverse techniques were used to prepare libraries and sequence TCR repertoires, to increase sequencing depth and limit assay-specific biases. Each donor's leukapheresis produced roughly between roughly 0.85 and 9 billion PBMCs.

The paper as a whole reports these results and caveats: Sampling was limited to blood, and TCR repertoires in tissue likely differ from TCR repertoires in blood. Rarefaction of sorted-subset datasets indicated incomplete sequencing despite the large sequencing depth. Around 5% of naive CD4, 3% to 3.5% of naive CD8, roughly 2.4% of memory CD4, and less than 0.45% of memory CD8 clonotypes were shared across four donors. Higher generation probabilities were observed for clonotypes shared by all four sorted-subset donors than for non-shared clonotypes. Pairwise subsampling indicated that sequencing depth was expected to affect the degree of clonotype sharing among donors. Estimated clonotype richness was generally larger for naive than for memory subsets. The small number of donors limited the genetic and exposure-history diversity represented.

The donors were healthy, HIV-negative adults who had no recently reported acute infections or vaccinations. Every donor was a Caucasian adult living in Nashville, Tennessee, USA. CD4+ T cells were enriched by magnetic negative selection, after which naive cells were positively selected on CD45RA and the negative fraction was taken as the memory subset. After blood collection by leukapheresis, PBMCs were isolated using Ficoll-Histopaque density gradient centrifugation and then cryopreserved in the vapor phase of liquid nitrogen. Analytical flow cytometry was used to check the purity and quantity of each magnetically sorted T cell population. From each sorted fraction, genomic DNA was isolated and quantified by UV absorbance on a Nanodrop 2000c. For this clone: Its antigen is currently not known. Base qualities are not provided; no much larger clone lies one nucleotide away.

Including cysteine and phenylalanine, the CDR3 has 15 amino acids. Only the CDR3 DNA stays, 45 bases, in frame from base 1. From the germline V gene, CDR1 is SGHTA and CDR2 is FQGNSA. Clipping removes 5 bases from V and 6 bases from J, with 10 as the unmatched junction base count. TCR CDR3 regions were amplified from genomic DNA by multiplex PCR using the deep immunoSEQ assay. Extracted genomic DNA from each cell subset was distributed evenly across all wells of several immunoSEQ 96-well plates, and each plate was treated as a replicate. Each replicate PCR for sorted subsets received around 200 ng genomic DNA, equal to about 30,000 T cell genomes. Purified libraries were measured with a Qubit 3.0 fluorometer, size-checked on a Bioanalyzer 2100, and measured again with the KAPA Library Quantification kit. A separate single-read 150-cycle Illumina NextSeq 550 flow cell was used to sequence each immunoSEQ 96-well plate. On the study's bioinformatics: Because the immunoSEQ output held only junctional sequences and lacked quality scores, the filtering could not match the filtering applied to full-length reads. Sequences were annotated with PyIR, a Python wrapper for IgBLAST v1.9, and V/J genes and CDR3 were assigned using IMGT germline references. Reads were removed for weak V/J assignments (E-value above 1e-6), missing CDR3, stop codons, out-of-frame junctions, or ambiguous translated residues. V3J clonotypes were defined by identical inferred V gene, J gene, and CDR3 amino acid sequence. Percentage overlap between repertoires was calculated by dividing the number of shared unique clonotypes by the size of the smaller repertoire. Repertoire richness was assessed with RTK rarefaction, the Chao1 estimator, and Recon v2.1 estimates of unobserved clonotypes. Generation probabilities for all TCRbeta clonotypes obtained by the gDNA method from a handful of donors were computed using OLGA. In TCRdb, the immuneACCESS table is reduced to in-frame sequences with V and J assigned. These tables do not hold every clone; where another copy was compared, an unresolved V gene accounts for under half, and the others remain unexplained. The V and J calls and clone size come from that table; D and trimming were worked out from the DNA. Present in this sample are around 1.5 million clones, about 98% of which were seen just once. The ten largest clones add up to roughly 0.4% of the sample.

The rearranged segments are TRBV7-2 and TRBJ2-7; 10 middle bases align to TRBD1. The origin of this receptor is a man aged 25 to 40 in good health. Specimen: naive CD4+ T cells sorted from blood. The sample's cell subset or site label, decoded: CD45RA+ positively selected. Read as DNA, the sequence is TGTGCCAGCAGCGGTGACAGGGGGCTGGGTTTCGAGCAGTACTTC. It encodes CASSGDRGLGFEQYF.